Each of the 27 T cell receptor beta chains below was sequenced from the same sample in a study of cytomegalovirus exposure and HLA in healthy donors. The PCR ran on 60 Vbeta and 13 Jbeta primers. Libraries were prepared by immunoSEQ multiplex PCR; TCRdb keeps only in-frame clonotypes and omits some of them. Of some 130,000 clones in the sample, roughly 63% were seen once. The specimen sequenced was PBMCs. The receptors stem from a middle-aged man in good health and CMV-seropositive.

This rearrangement joins TRBV5-6 to TRBJ2-1, with TRBD2 matching over 9 bases. The CDR3 length is 15 residues. Germline values: CDR1 SGHDT, CDR2 YYEEEE. The CDR3 sequence: CVTSGGPHTYNEQFF. The CDR3 DNA reads TGTGTCACGAGCGGGGGGCCCCATACCTACAATGAGCAGTTCTTC.

The genes are TRBV9 and TRBJ1-2; 9 positions agree with TRBD1. The length of the CDR3 is 14 residues. The V gene's germline CDR1 is SGDLS and CDR2 YYNGEE. With 2 bases clipped from V and 4 bases from J, the junction kept 3 bases outside the gene matches. CDR3 nucleotides: TGTGCCAGCAGCGTGGACAGGGGTGCCTATGGCTACACCTTC. Residues: CASSVDRGAYGYTF. The complete variable domain, with remaining parts taken from reference TRBV9 and TRBJ1-2, reads DSGVTQTPKHLITATGQRVTLRCSPRSGDLSVYWYQQSLDQGLQFLIQYYNGEERAKGNILERFSAQQFPDLHSELNLSSLELGDSALYFCASSVDRGAYGYTFGSGTRLTVV.

The chain combines TRBV5-1 with TRBJ2-7, with D possibly being TRBD2 (6 bases). The CDR3 loop spans 16 amino acids. Germline V gene data show CDR1 as SGHRS and CDR2 as YFSETQ. V was cut by 4 bases and J by 0 bases, with 17 bases left in between. The CDR3 coding sequence is TGCGCCAGCAGCCTCGGGACTCTCGTCGACTCCTACGAGCAGTACTTC. Protein product: CASSLGTLVDSYEQYF.

This sequence joins TRBV2 and TRBJ2-2; TRBD1 aligns across 8 bases. V shed 4 bases, J shed 0 bases, and the junction held 1 base outside the gene matches. Germline loops: CDR1 SNHLY, CDR2 FYNNEI. The CDR3 has 15 amino acids. In DNA, the CDR3 is TGTGCCAGCAGTGGACAGGGGACGAACACCGGGGAGCTGTTTTTT. It translates to CASSGQGTNTGELFF.

CDR3 sequence reads: CASTARGGQGYEQYF. The CDR3 coding sequence is TGTGCCAGTACCGCCCGGGGCGGGCAGGGGTACGAGCAGTACTTC. This sequence joins TRBV19 and TRBJ2-7; D is perhaps TRBD1 (6 bases). Looked up from germline, CDR1 is LNHDA and CDR2 is SQIVND (reference sequence). The CDR3 runs 15 residues. The V end was cut by 7 bases, the J end by 4 bases, with 20 bases between.

The V call is TRBV28, the J call TRBJ1-1; TRBD1 aligns across 9 bases. V lost 0 bases and J lost 6; bases outside the gene matches: 14. The CDR3 has 18 amino acids. Germline-derived CDR1 and CDR2 are MDHEN and SYDVKM. In DNA form, the CDR3 reads TGTGCCAGCAGTTTATGGGGGGGTGGGGACAGGGACTGGGCTGAAGCTTTCTTT. Protein product: CASSLWGGGDRDWAEAFF.

Only one count was recorded for this clone. In DNA, the CDR3 is TGCGCCAGCAGCCAAGATCCAGCGGGAGGGCCTGAGACCCAGTACTTC. Its translation is CASSQDPAGGPETQYF. The chain carries TRBV4-3 and TRBJ2-5, with TRBD2 matching 10 bases. This CDR3 has 16 residues. CDR1 is LGHNA and CDR2 is YSLEER in the germline V gene. The trim removed 0 bases at V and 5 bases at J, leaving 6 bases unmatched.

This chain links TRBV15 with TRBJ2-1; TRBD1 might be the D (5 bases). CDR3 size: 15 residues. CDR1 and CDR2 (germline): LNHNV, YYDKDF (reference sequence). Deletions cut 1 base from V and 2 bases from J, with 9 bases between. CDR3 DNA: TGTGCCACCAGCAGAGCCCCAGGGACCTACAATGAGCAGTTCTTC. Its translation: CATSRAPGTYNEQFF. The whole variable domain, remainder taken from reference TRBV15 and TRBJ2-1, is DAMVIQNPRYQVTQFGKPVTLSCSQTLNHNVMYWYQQKSSQAPKLLFHYYDKDFNNEADTPDNFQSRRPNTSFCFLDIRSPGLGDTAMYLCATSRAPGTYNEQFFGPGTRLTVL.

CDR3 nucleotides: TGTGCCAGCAGCAATGGGACTAGCGGGAGATCGGTGGGCAATGAGCAGTTCTTC. This sequence encodes CASSNGTSGRSVGNEQFF. The chain has TRBV5-6 and TRBJ2-1; TRBD2 matches at 14 bases. The CDR3 contains 18 residues. V lost 4 bases and J lost 6; bases outside the gene matches: 12. The germline CDR1 and CDR2 sequences are SGHDT and YYEEEE.

V usage is TRBV5-1 and J usage is TRBJ2-7; tentatively, D is TRBD2 (7 bases). Germline lookup yields CDR1 SGHRS and CDR2 YFSETQ. The CDR3 spans 15 residues. Trimming pared 4 bases from V and 2 bases from J, leaving 16 bases between. This CDR3 is CASSPGGGYPYEQYF. CDR3 bases: TGCGCCAGCAGCCCGGGCGGGGGCTACCCCTACGAGCAGTACTTC.

This chain uses TRBV5-1 with TRBJ2-7; TRBD1 matches 11 bases. The V gene's germline CDR1 is SGHRS and CDR2 YFSETQ. Trimming cost V 4 bases and J 6 bases; bases outside gene matches: 9. The CDR3 is made up of 15 amino acids. CDR3 loop: CASSAAGTGGFEQYF. The CDR3 coding sequence is TGCGCCAGCAGCGCCGCCGGGACAGGGGGATTCGAGCAGTACTTC.

This clone was seen a few times. The chain combines TRBV23-1 with TRBJ1-4; 8 bases fit TRBD1. TRBV23-1 is given ORF status, its function remaining uncertain. CDR3 length: 16 amino acids. Trimming took 3 bases from V and 5 from J; bases not matched to a gene: 8. The CDR3 protein is CASSHPPRGQNEKLFF. The CDR3, as DNA: TGCGCCAGCAGTCACCCCCCCAGGGGGCAAAATGAAAAACTGTTTTTT.

This clone has only a few counts. This chain connects TRBV27 to TRBJ2-5; TRBD2 matches at 7 bases. Trimming removed 2 bases from V and 5 bases from J; junction bases left unmatched: 8. Germline-derived CDR1 and CDR2 are MNHEY and SMNVEV (reference sequence). This CDR3 spans 15 amino acids. CDR3 in amino acids: CASSLPRTRRETQYF. The DNA of the CDR3 is TGTGCCAGCAGTTTACCGCGGACTAGGCGGGAGACCCAGTACTTC.

This clone was recorded a few times. The chain combines TRBV7-9 with TRBJ2-3, with TRBD1 matching 10 bases. Per the germline V gene, CDR1 is SEHNR and CDR2 is FQNEAQ (reference sequence). The CDR3 loop spans 16 amino acids. V shed 3 bases, J shed 0 bases, and the junction held 3 bases outside the gene matches. Written as DNA, the CDR3 is TGTGCCAGCAGCTTGGGGACAGGGGCCAGCACAGATACGCAGTATTTT. It specifies CASSLGTGASTDTQYF.

This clone came up a few times. The chain carries TRBV5-6 and TRBJ2-7; 8 positions match TRBD1. The CDR3 runs to 15 residues. Germline CDR1 SGHDT, CDR2 YYEEEE. Trimming took 4 bases from V and 7 from J; bases not matched to a gene: 13. CDR3 DNA: TGTGCCAGCAGCGTCGCCGGGACAGGAGGGTTGGAGCAGTACTTC. This codes for CASSVAGTGGLEQYF. Using reference TRBV5-6 and TRBJ2-7 for the parts outside the CDR3, the full variable domain is DAGVTQSPTHLIKTRGQQVTLRCSPKSGHDTVSWYQQALGQGPQFIFQYYEEEERQRGNFPDRFSGHQFPNYSSELNVNALLLGDSALYLCASSVAGTGGLEQYFGPGTRLTVT.

Note on this clone: The junction departs from germline at one end; a sequencing error may be responsible. The gene calls are TRBV28 and TRBJ1-4, with 8 positions matching TRBD1. Germline assignment: CDR1 MDHEN and CDR2 SYDVKM. There are 14 residues in the CDR3. In DNA form, the CDR3 reads TGTGCCAGCAGTTCGGGAGGACAGGGCGATTCTCCCTTATTT. Amino acid sequence: CASSSGGQGDSPLF.

The chain uses TRBV5-6 and TRBJ2-1; 14 bases match TRBD2. V trimming: 3 bases; J trimming: 4 bases; junction bases outside the gene matches: 9. The germline V gene has CDR1 SGHDT and CDR2 YYEEEE. The CDR3 sequence is 18 residues long. In DNA form, the CDR3 reads TGTGCCAGCAGCTCCCTGGGACTAGCGGGAGTGCGGTACAATGAGCAGTTCTTC. Amino acid sequence: CASSSLGLAGVRYNEQFF.

V gene TRBV7-8 combines with J gene TRBJ2-5, with D unclear. The CDR3 sequence is 13 residues long. Germline CDR1 reads SGHVS; CDR2 reads FQNEAQ. The V gene lost 0 bases and the J gene lost 4 bases, with 6 bases spanning the gap. CDR3 bases: TGTGCCAGCAGCTTAGCGCTAAGAGAGACCCAGTACTTC. As protein: CASSLALRETQYF.

In this sample, this clone turned up a few times. The genes are TRBV28 and TRBJ2-1, with a possible D match to TRBD1 (6 bases). The CDR3 has 14 residues. Germline V lookup: CDR1 MDHEN, CDR2 SYDVKM. With 5 bases removed from V and 8 bases from J, the gap between germline ends came to 16 bases. CDR3 coding DNA: TGTGCCAGCAGTGATACAGGGTTTGTAGATGAGCAGTTCTTC. Amino acids: CASSDTGFVDEQFF.

The rearrangement joins TRBV5-8 to TRBJ2-1, with D possibly being TRBD2 (7 bases). The V and J ends lost 5 bases and 0 bases respectively, with 15 bases between them. The germline CDR1 and CDR2 sequences are SGHTS and YDEGEE. CDR3 length equals 16 residues. This chain's CDR3 is CASSWGGGASYNEQFF. In DNA, the CDR3 is TGTGCCAGCAGTTGGGGTGGGGGGGCCTCCTACAATGAGCAGTTCTTC.

This clone has a handful of counts. The chain recombines TRBV7-8 with TRBJ1-2; 9 positions agree with TRBD1. The CDR3 length is 16 residues. Germline V lookup: CDR1 SGHVS, CDR2 FQNEAQ. J was trimmed by 4 bases and V by 1 base; bases with no gene match: 7. CDR3: CASSLETGGVSYGYTF. CDR3 nucleotides: TGTGCCAGCAGCTTAGAGACAGGGGGGGTCAGCTATGGCTACACCTTC.

This chain joins TRBV11-2 and TRBJ2-1, with 8 bases that match TRBD1. The CDR3 covers 16 residues. The V gene end was trimmed by 0 bases and the J gene end by 0 bases; junction bases not matched to a gene: 1. Looked up from germline, CDR1 is SGHAT and CDR2 is FQNNGV. CDR3 loop: CASSLDTGGSYNEQFF. The CDR3 nucleotides are TGTGCCAGCAGCTTAGATACAGGGGGCTCCTACAATGAGCAGTTCTTC.

This chain joins TRBV14 and TRBJ2-2, with 10 bases that match TRBD2. This CDR3 contains 15 residues. Trimming removed 4 bases from V and 5 bases from J; junction bases left unmatched: 4. CDR1 SGHDN and CDR2 FVKESK come from the germline V gene. CDR3 sequence reads: CASSPTLAGTGELFF. The DNA for the CDR3 is TGTGCCAGCAGCCCAACACTAGCGGGAACCGGGGAGCTGTTTTTT.

This chain connects TRBV20-1 to TRBJ2-5; TRBD2 matches 7 bases. This CDR3 spans 11 amino acids. Germline CDR1 and CDR2: DFQATT and SNEGSKA (reference sequence). The CDR3 region is CRAGEQETQYF. The CDR3 DNA reads as TGCAGGGCGGGAGAACAAGAGACCCAGTACTTC.

In its sample, this clone was seen a few times. The genes are TRBV7-2 and TRBJ1-2, with D maybe TRBD1 (6 bases). The germline V gene encodes CDR1 SGHTA and CDR2 FQGNSA. CDR3 length: 14 amino acids. V was shortened by 1 base and J by 3 bases, with 9 bases between the two germline ends. CDR3 sequence (DNA): TGTGCCAGCAGCTTAGGGGGGCGCTACTATGGCTACACCTTC. Protein sequence: CASSLGGRYYGYTF.

The CDR3 DNA sequence: TGTGCCAGCAGTTCCGGACAGACTCCTGAAGCTTTCTTT. This codes for CASSSGQTPEAFF. The V and J genes are TRBV9 and TRBJ1-1, with a possible D match to TRBD1 (6 bases). V was cut by 5 bases and J by 6 bases, with 14 bases left in between. The CDR3 covers 13 residues. Germline V gives CDR1 SGDLS, CDR2 YYNGEE.

The chain recombines TRBV7-9 with TRBJ2-1, with unresolved D. The V end lost 5 bases, the J end lost 8 bases, and 10 bases lay between the germline ends. This CDR3 spans 12 amino acids. Germline V gene data show CDR1 as SEHNR and CDR2 as FQNEAQ (reference sequence). The CDR3 region is CASSRSLDEQFF. DNA of the CDR3: TGTGCCAGCAGCCGGAGCCTGGATGAGCAGTTCTTC.